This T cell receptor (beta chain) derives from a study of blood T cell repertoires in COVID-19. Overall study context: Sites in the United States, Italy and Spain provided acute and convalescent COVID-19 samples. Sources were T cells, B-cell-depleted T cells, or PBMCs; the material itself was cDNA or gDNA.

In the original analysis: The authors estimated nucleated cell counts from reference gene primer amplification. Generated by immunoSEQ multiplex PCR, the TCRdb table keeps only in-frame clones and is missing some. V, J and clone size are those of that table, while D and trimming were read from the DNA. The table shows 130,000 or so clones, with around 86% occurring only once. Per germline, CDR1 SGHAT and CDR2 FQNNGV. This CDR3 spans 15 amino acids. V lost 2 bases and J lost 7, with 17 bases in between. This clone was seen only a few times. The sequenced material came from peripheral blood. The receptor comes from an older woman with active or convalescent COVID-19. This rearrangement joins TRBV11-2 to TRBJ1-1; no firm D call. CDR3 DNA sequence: TGTGCCAGCAGCTTATCGGTCCCGGGGTGGAGTGAAGCTTTCTTT. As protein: CASSLSVPGWSEAFF. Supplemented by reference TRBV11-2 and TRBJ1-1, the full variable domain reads EAGVAQSPRYKIIEKRQSVAFWCNPISGHATLYWYQQILGQGPKLLIQFQNNGVVDDSQLPKDRFSAERLKGVDSTLKIQPAKLEDSAVYLCASSLSVPGWSEAFFGQGTRLTVV.